What follows are 14 T cell receptor beta chains derived from one specimen sequenced in a study of vaccination and CD4 T cells after COVID-19. Researchers used the Oncomine TCR Beta short-read assay to sequence DNA from cultured CD4+ T cells. TCRdb used MiXCR to reprocess the PCR reads, holding one entry per CDR3 protein. The table records about 13,000 distinct CDR3 sequences, less than 65% of them present only once. The treatment was: roughly ten-day PBMC culture with coronavirus spike peptide pools or control peptides (ViraFEST assay). No antigen is known for these receptors. Input material: CD4+ T cells from blood, cultured in vitro. The receptor source for this set is a human donor who had recovered from COVID-19.

Only a few counts were recorded for this clonotype. The V gene is TRBV6-1, the J gene TRBJ2-7; 11 nucleotides align to TRBD2. The CDR3 contains 15 residues. The ends lost 2 bases at V and 0 bases at J; junction bases unmatched: 0. The germline V gene encodes CDR1 MNHNS and CDR2 SASEGT. The CDR3 nucleotides read TGTGCCAGCAGTGAACTAGCGGGAGGCTCCTACGAGCAGTACTTC. Its protein is CASSELAGGSYEQYF.

The rearrangement links TRBV15 to TRBJ2-5; 9 bases line up with TRBD2. V was clipped by 4 bases and J by 0 bases; unmatched bases: 3. The CDR3 is 15 amino acids. From germline, CDR1 is LNHNV and CDR2 YYDKDF (reference sequence). In nucleotides, the CDR3 is TGTGCCACCAGCAAAGCTAGCGGGAACCAAGAGACCCAGTACTTC. This translates into CATSKASGNQETQYF.

Comment on this clonotype: One end of the junction fails to match germline, which may point to a read error. The J gene is TRBJ1-5, the V gene TRBV27; 8 bases are shared with TRBD1. The CDR3 sequence is 13 residues long. CDR1 and CDR2 (germline): MNHEY, SMNVEV (reference sequence). CDR3 in amino acids: CASSGTGNQPQHF. CDR3 DNA: TGTGCCAGCAGTGGGACAGGCAACCAGCCCCAGCATTTT.

V is TRBV19 and J is TRBJ2-5; 10 bases agree with TRBD2. Germline V gene sequence: CDR1 LNHDA, CDR2 SQIVND (reference sequence). The V segment lost 5 bases and the J segment 5 bases; nucleotides outside the gene matches: 2. The CDR3 has 13 amino acids. The CDR3 coding sequence is TGTGCCAGTAGTCTAGCGGGAGTGGAGACCCAGTACTTC. Translating it yields CASSLAGVETQYF. The complete variable domain, with remaining parts taken from reference TRBV19 and TRBJ2-5, reads DGGITQSPKYLFRKEGQNVTLSCEQNLNHDAMYWYRQDPGQGLRLIYYSQIVNDFQKGDIAEGYSVSREKKESFPLTVTSAQKNPTAFYLCASSLAGVETQYFGPGTRLLVL.

This chain links TRBV20-1 with TRBJ1-1; tentatively, D is TRBD1 (5 bases). Germline V gene data show CDR1 as DFQATT and CDR2 as SNEGSKA (reference sequence). V lost 1 base, J lost 0 bases, and 6 bases lay in between. The length of the CDR3 is 13 residues. The CDR3 region is CSARVTVNTEAFF. The CDR3 nucleotides read TGCAGTGCTAGAGTGACAGTGAACACTGAAGCTTTCTTT.

The chain carries TRBV6-1 and TRBJ1-5, with 10 bases aligning to TRBD1. The CDR3 contains 15 residues. Per germline, CDR1 MNHNS and CDR2 SASEGT. Losses at the gene ends were 8 bases for V and 2 bases for J; bases not matched to a gene: 6. CDR3 DNA: TGTGCCAGCTCGACAGGGGGCTGGGGCAATCAGCCCCAGCATTTT. Its translation is CASSTGGWGNQPQHF.

This chain joins TRBV11-3 and TRBJ2-1, with unresolved D. The CDR3 has 12 amino acids. V lost 4 bases to trimming and J lost 9 bases, with 10 bases between them. CDR1 SGHNT and CDR2 YENEEA come from the germline V gene. For the CDR3, the DNA is TGTGCCAGCAGCTCGTCTGACGGTGAGCAGTTCTTC. This translates into CASSSSDGEQFF.

This clonotype has only one observation. The limits of the CDR3 on the DNA are not certain, so only TCRdb's listed CDR3 is given. V and J are TRBV12-1 and TRBJ2-5; the table's TRBD2 call for D was not verified on the DNA. TRBV12-1 is a known pseudogene. 16 amino acids form the CDR3, both terminal residues included. The CDR3 reads CASRNWASGTTETQYF.

This clonotype was detected once. V gene TRBV18 combines with J gene TRBJ2-2, with 8 bases aligning to TRBD1. Unmatched junction bases numbered 5, after V lost 3 bases and J lost 8 bases. This CDR3 contains 14 residues. Germline values: CDR1 KGHSH, CDR2 LQKENI. CDR3 nucleotide sequence: TGTGCCAGCTCACCGGCAGGGGGCCTGGGGGAGCTGTTTTTT. Translating gives CASSPAGGLGELFF.

This clonotype came up a few times. The chain carries TRBV20-1 and TRBJ1-2; D not certain. Trimming shortened V by 2 bases and J by 2 bases, and 9 bases separated the two germline ends. The CDR3 length is 13 residues. Germline V CDR1 and CDR2: DFQATT, SNEGSKA (reference sequence). CDR3 in DNA: TGCAGTGCTAGACTTGATTCAAACTATGGCTACACCTTC. This encodes CSARLDSNYGYTF.

This chain joins TRBV6-5 and TRBJ2-3; 9 bases agree with TRBD2. The CDR3 totals 16 residues. CDR1 and CDR2 from the germline V gene are MNHEY and SVGAGI. V lost 2 bases to trimming and J lost 3 bases; unmatched junction nucleotides: 6. This CDR3 reads CASSYEAGGPTDTQYF. CDR3 in DNA: TGTGCCAGCAGTTACGAGGCGGGAGGGCCGACAGATACGCAGTATTTT.

There are a few counts of this clonotype. This rearrangement joins TRBV7-2 to TRBJ1-1; D is possibly TRBD1 (5 bases). The germline CDR1 and CDR2 sequences are SGHTA and FQGNSA. V shed 5 bases and J shed 0 bases, with 7 bases lying between them. The CDR3 length is 13 residues. CDR3 nucleotides: TGTGCCAGCAGCGCGGACATGAACACTGAAGCTTTCTTT. It translates to CASSADMNTEAFF.

This chain uses TRBV6-1 with TRBJ1-2; perhaps TRBD1 as D (6 bases). The CDR3 has 14 residues. Per the germline V gene, CDR1 is MNHNS and CDR2 is SASEGT. V was clipped by 4 bases and J by 8 bases, with 17 bases between them. This chain's CDR3 is CASSVETGWGGYTF. As DNA, the CDR3 is TGTGCCAGCAGTGTAGAGACAGGATGGGGAGGCTACACCTTC.

Comments on this clonotype: Germline is not matched at one junction end, which may reflect a read error. The chain recombines TRBV2 with TRBJ2-1; D possibly corresponds to TRBD1 (6 bases). Germline V gene sequence: CDR1 SNHLY, CDR2 FYNNEI. The CDR3 sequence is 15 residues long. This chain's CDR3 is CASSQGWSSYNGQFF. CDR3 in DNA: TGTGCCAGCAGTCAGGGGTGGAGCTCCTACAATGGGCAGTTCTTC.